These 2 T cell receptor beta chains share one sample of origin, sequenced in a study of neurological immune-mediated disorders. TCRdb reprocessed the 5' RACE reads with MiXCR, giving one entry per CDR3 protein. The sample has 70,000 to 95,000 distinct CDR3 sequences; less than 15% are singletons. As to time point: longitudinal time-point 2. The sequenced sample was PBMCs. The receptors were sampled from a female donor with HTLV-1-associated myelopathy (HAM/TSP).

Note on this clonotype: A read error may produce the germline difference seen at one junction end. The CDR3 loop is CSTSDLRAGAYNEQFF. The CDR3 DNA sequence: TGTTCCACCAGTGATTTAAGGGCGGGGGCCTACAATGAGCAGTTCTTC. This chain joins TRBV24-1 and TRBJ2-1; 7 nucleotides agree with TRBD2. CDR1 is KGHDR and CDR2 is SFDVKD in the germline V gene. This CDR3 spans 16 amino acids.

This clonotype has at least ten counts. The chain employs TRBV5-1 and TRBJ2-7, with D uncertain. V lost 0 bases, J lost 3 bases, and 4 bases lay in between. There are 12 residues in the CDR3. Germline V gene lookup returns CDR1 SGHRS and CDR2 YFSETQ. The CDR3, as DNA: TGCGCCAGCAGCTTGGACTTCTACGAGCAGTACTTC. It yields the protein CASSLDFYEQYF. Full variable domain (missing parts from reference TRBV5-1 and TRBJ2-7): KAGVTQTPRYLIKTRGQQVTLSCSPISGHRSVSWYQQTPGQGLQFLFEYFSETQRNKGNFPGRFSGRQFSNSRSEMNVSTLELGDSALYLCASSLDFYEQYFGPGTRLTVT.